Listed below are T cell receptor beta chains from one sample, sequenced in a study of blood T cell repertoires in COVID-19. Sequenced by immunoSEQ multiplex PCR; TCRdb stores in-frame clones only, minus some. The sample yields roughly 230,000 clones, approximately 77% seen once. The sample comprised peripheral blood. The receptors stem from a woman of 80 years or more with acute or convalescent COVID-19. The conserved cysteine and the conserved F or W are not part of the CDR3 here. Fields, in order: J gene, V gene, CDR3 protein.

TRBJ1-1 | TRBV27 | ASSLIGYRTNTEAF
TRBJ1-2 | TRBV29-1 | SVEGAVNYGYT
TRBJ2-6 | TRBV20-1 | SASLSGAGANVLT
TRBJ1-2 | TRBV28 | ASSLVTDTYGYT
TRBJ2-2 | TRBV11-2 | ASSLDLGNTGELF
TRBJ2-2 | TRBV19 | ASHRDLNTGELF
TRBJ1-1 | TRBV12-3/TRBV12-4 | ASSFMSEAF
TRBJ2-1 | TRBV4-1 | ASSPSVTSYNEQF
TRBJ1-2 | TRBV12-3/TRBV12-4 | ASSLVGVNGYT
TRBJ2-1 | TRBV19 | ASLAGGNNEQF
TRBJ1-3 | TRBV19 | ASRTQGAGNTIY
TRBJ1-1 | TRBV19 | ASSGQGYEAF
TRBJ1-5 | TRBV19 | ASSSRLRGQPQH
TRBJ1-6 | TRBV19 | ASSEGGGSYNSPLH
TRBJ2-5 | TRBV19 | ASSTGQGGRETQY
TRBJ2-1 | TRBV2 | ASTGRTSGDNEQF